This T cell receptor beta chain came from a study of T cell responses to AZD1222 COVID-19 vaccine (dated by TCRdb to about 2021). With respect to the entire study: AZD1222 recipients whose second dose came at about 4 weeks and those whose second dose came at about 12 weeks were combined into one group, since spike-specific TCR depth and breadth did not differ between the two schedules. A total of more than 230 trial participants underwent TCR sequencing, of whom roughly 210 had received two doses of AZD1222 and roughly 26 had received two doses of the MenACWY control vaccine. Trial participants were enrolled into age subgroups of 18-55, 56-69 and 70-plus years, which contained 148, 28 and 57 TCR-sequenced participants, respectively.

This specimen's time point label, interpreted: baseline before first vaccination. Vaccinee samples were obtained from the UK trials COV001 and COV002, which included a single-blind randomized controlled phase 2/3 trial of AZD1222 (ChAdOx1 nCoV-19) in healthy adults. For TCRbeta chain sequencing, PBMC samples were collected from trial participants at day 0 and at day 28 after the second dose. The CDR3 regions of human TCRbeta chains were analyzed by immunosequencing. The authors' analysis ran thus. Repertoire TCRs were checked for matches against a reference library of SARS-CoV-2-specific TCRs that had been generated using the MIRA antigen-specificity platform. Breadth was defined as the fraction of unique TCRs that were SARS-CoV-2-associated. Depth was defined as the fraction of total T cells that were SARS-CoV-2-associated. Each spike-specific TCR was assigned to its reactive spike region and to a CD4 or CD8 class using the MIRA data. Log10-transformed breadth and depth values were compared by one-way ANOVA with Sidak's multiple comparisons tests. TCRdb re-hosts the immuneACCESS table, in-frame sequences only. Its copies lack some clones; in the studies checked, an unresolved V gene accounts for under half of them, and the cause for the rest is not known. V, J and clone size are taken as reported in that table, and D and trimming were inferred from the DNA itself. This sample is represented by some 80,000 clones; 85% to 90% of them were singletons. The ten most abundant clones make up about 7.7% of the sample.

Comments on this clone: No cognate antigen has been identified for it. No per-base quality is available; no much larger clone lies one base away.

What the research found in general, with its limitations: A significant rise in spike-specific TCR breadth and depth was observed after two AZD1222 doses relative to day 0 and relative to MenACWY recipients. Reportedly, almost half of the unique spike-specific TCRs recognized epitopes lying outside the regions that are mutated in the B.1.351 and B.1.1.7 variants. The whole spike protein was spanned by vaccine-associated CD4 TCRs, and dominant responses were seen in regions 160-218 and 743-854. Only 5 to 7 AZD1222 recipients were SARS-CoV-2 seropositive at baseline, limiting conclusions about previously exposed vaccinees. Participants were mostly white British, with more females than males. The authors suggested clonal diversity may have been underestimated. Because no day 14 peak-response samples were available, the repertoires could be characterized only after the peak T cell response. The 56-69-year group was small, and its depth increase did not reach significance, likely because of low power.

The germline V gene provides CDR1 MNHEY and CDR2 SVGAGI. Unmatched junction bases come to 4, with V trimmed by 6 bases and J by 2 bases. The CDR3, from cysteine to phenylalanine, totals 14 residues. The read is trimmed to its CDR3 DNA, 42 bases read in frame from base 1. The clonotype originates from an adult in good health. The sequence is built from TRBV6-5 and TRBJ2-3; 8 of the junction bases match TRBD1. The material was peripheral blood, obtained on day 0 of AZD1222 vaccination. The DNA is as follows: TGTGCCAGCAGACCCAGGGGGCCCACAGATACGCAGTATTTT. This codes for CASRPRGPTDTQYF.